The 5 T cell receptor beta chains presented below share a single source sample, sequenced in a study of cytomegalovirus exposure and HLA in healthy donors. The PCR had 60 Vbeta and 13 Jbeta primers. The assay was immunoSEQ multiplex PCR, and TCRdb's table has in-frame clones only and misses some. The table includes about 170,000 clones, 71% detected once. Sequenced sample: PBMCs. The receptor set was obtained from a girl aged 5-17 years in good health and CMV-seronegative.

In its sample, this clone was seen a few times. The chain has TRBV14 and TRBJ2-5; D unclear. The germline V and J ends were trimmed by 4 bases and 1 base, with 10 bases remaining between them. Germline lookup yields CDR1 SGHDN and CDR2 FVKESK. This CDR3 has 14 amino acids. DNA for the CDR3: TGTGCCAGCAGCCCTGATGGCATCCAAGAGACCCAGTACTTC. This translates into CASSPDGIQETQYF.

There are a few counts of this clone. V usage is TRBV12-5 and J usage is TRBJ2-1, with a tentative D call TRBD2 (6 bases). Germline V gene data show CDR1 as LGHNT and CDR2 as FRNRAP. This CDR3 spans 15 amino acids. With 0 bases removed from V and 6 bases from J, the gap between germline ends came to 12 bases. CDR3 residues: CASGLVLAEGNEQFF. CDR3 nucleotides: TGTGCTAGTGGTTTGGTACTCGCGGAGGGCAATGAGCAGTTCTTC.

The V gene is TRBV5-1, the J gene TRBJ1-1, with a possible D match to TRBD1 (5 bases). Trimming left V 5 bases short and J 1 base short, with 15 bases between. The CDR3 sequence is 15 residues long. CDR1 is SGHRS and CDR2 is YFSETQ in the germline V gene. The CDR3 DNA reads as TGCGCCAGCAGATCGCAGGGTTCTCGGAACACTGAAGCTTTCTTT. Translated, it gives CASRSQGSRNTEAFF.

The V and J genes are TRBV5-4 and TRBJ1-2; D is ambiguous. This CDR3 contains 13 residues. V lost 0 bases, J lost 3 bases, and 6 bases lay in between. The germline V gene has CDR1 SGHNT and CDR2 YYREEE (reference sequence). The CDR3 region is CASSLDSHYGYTF. In DNA form, the CDR3 reads TGTGCCAGCAGCTTGGACAGCCACTATGGCTACACCTTC.

V and J are TRBV19 and TRBJ2-3; 12 bases line up with TRBD2. J was trimmed by 5 bases and V by 10 bases; bases with no gene match: 13. Germline CDR1 reads LNHDA; CDR2 reads SQIVND (reference sequence). The CDR3 spans 16 residues. CDR3 DNA: TGTGCCACACAATGGGCTAGCGGGGGGGGCGGAGATACGCAGTATTTT. Translation gives CATQWASGGGGDTQYF.